Listed below are T cell receptor beta chains from one sample, sequenced in a study of cytomegalovirus exposure and HLA in healthy donors. Sequencing used immunoSEQ multiplex PCR; TCRdb keeps in-frame clones, though not all of them. The sample lists about 99,000 clones, roughly 80% occurring once. The sample taken for sequencing was PBMCs. The receptors here all came from a woman aged 40 to 55 in good health and CMV-seronegative. Both conserved end residues are part of each CDR3. Fields, in order: V gene, J gene, D gene, CDR3 length, clone size, CDR3 DNA, CDR3 protein. A D gene is named only where the DNA matches it firmly. The size entry is marked missing in some rows and otherwise reads once, few, many or a size class.

TRBV14	TRBJ2-5	-	16	few	TGTGCCAGCAGCCAACTCAACGGGATACACCACGAGACCCAGTACTTC	CASSQLNGIHHETQYF
TRBV16	TRBJ1-1	-	16	-	TGTGCCAGCAGCCCAACCGGCGAGGGTTACGGGACTGAAGCTTTCTTT	CASSPTGEGYGTEAFF
TRBV10-3	TRBJ2-7	-	15	few	TGTGCCATCAGTGAGTCCGATGCGGGGTCCTACGAGCAGTACTTC	CAISESDAGSYEQYF
TRBV5-5	TRBJ2-2	-	17	-	TGTGCCAGCAGCTTGGACGCTAGGGTACAGGGAACCGGGGAGCTGTTTTTT	CASSLDARVQGTGELFF
TRBV19	TRBJ2-1	-	13	-	TGTGCCAGTAGTTCTCACACCTACAATGAGCAGTTCTTC	CASSSHTYNEQFF
TRBV15	TRBJ2-3	-	12	-	TGTGCCACCAGCAGAGCCGGTGATACGCAGTATTTT	CATSRAGDTQYF
TRBV9	TRBJ2-1	-	16	-	TGTGCCAGCAGCGTAGGGGACACCCTCACCTACAATGAGCAGTTCTTC	CASSVGDTLTYNEQFF
TRBV6-4	TRBJ2-7	-	13	-	TGTGCCAGCAGTGTTGTACTAGGGTACGAGCAGTACTTC	CASSVVLGYEQYF
TRBV27	TRBJ1-2	-	16	-	TGTGCCAGCAGTCCCCTACCTCCTCAGGAAAGCCGTGGCTACACCTTC	CASSPLPPQESRGYTF
TRBV5-8	TRBJ2-5	TRBD2	17	-	TGTGCCAGCAGCTTGGATAAAGGACTAGCGGGAGGTGGGGGCCAGTACTTC	CASSLDKGLAGGGGQYF
TRBV6-6	TRBJ1-2	-	12	-	TGTGCCAGCAGTTTTACTCGCTATGGCTACACCTTC	CASSFTRYGYTF
TRBV7-9	TRBJ2-7	-	13	-	TGTGCCAGCAGCTTAGCGGCGGGCTACGAGCAGTACTTC	CASSLAAGYEQYF
TRBV7-2	TRBJ2-1	TRBD1	11	-	TGTGCCAGCAGCTCAGGGGGAGAGCAGTTCTTC	CASSSGGEQFF
TRBV7-9	TRBJ2-7	-	14	-	TGCGCCAGCAGCTTAGCGTTCCACTCCTACGAGCAGTACTTC	CASSLAFHSYEQYF
TRBV28	TRBJ1-3	-	16	-	TGTGCCAGCAGTCTCCGCGGCCCCTTCTCTGGAAACACCATATATTTT	CASSLRGPFSGNTIYF
TRBV5-4	TRBJ2-7	TRBD1	16	-	TGTGCCAGCAGCTTGGACGGGACAGGCCTTCTCGGCGAGCAGTACTTC	CASSLDGTGLLGEQYF
TRBV19	TRBJ2-7	TRBD1	14	-	TGTGCCAGTAGTATCCGGGACAGGGCGTACGAGCAGTACTTC	CASSIRDRAYEQYF
TRBV29-1	TRBJ1-1	TRBD1	14	-	TGCAGCGCCGGGGACAGGCGGGAGAACACTGAAGCTTTCTTT	CSAGDRRENTEAFF
TRBV28	TRBJ2-7	TRBD2	12	-	TGTGCCAGCAGTTTATCTGGGACGGGAGGCTACTTC	CASSLSGTGGYF
TRBV28	TRBJ1-2	-	12	-	TGTGCCAGCAGGGACAACTCCTATCGCTACACCTTC	CASRDNSYRYTF
TRBV4-3	TRBJ2-3	TRBD1	16	-	TGCGCCAGCAGCCAAGATGGGACAGGGAGGACAGATACGCAGTATTTT	CASSQDGTGRTDTQYF
TRBV15	TRBJ2-7	TRBD1	17	-	TGTGCCACCAGCAGAGATTGGACAGGGACGGACGTTTACGAGCAGTACTTC	CATSRDWTGTDVYEQYF
TRBV7-9	TRBJ2-1	-	13	-	TGTGCCAGCAGCCGCGGGACGGACAATGAGCAGTTCTTC	CASSRGTDNEQFF
TRBV5-4	TRBJ2-5	TRBD2	18	-	TGTGCCAGCAGCCCTGGGACTAGCGGAGCGTATAGCCAAGAGACCCAGTACTTC	CASSPGTSGAYSQETQYF
TRBV28	TRBJ1-1	TRBD1	10	-	TGTGCCAGCGCAGACAGGGTTGCTTTCTTT	CASADRVAFF
TRBV2	TRBJ2-2	-	14	-	TGTGCCAGCAGCAAGGACAGAAAGACCGGGGAGCTGTTTTTT	CASSKDRKTGELFF
TRBV4-1	TRBJ2-7	TRBD2	15	-	TGCGCCAGCAGCCAAGAGGGGGGGATTACCTACGAGCAGTACTTC	CASSQEGGITYEQYF
TRBV7-9	TRBJ2-2	-	17	-	TGTTCCAGCAGCTCCCCCCTGACGCACTACGGGGCCGGGGAGCTGTTTTTT	CSSSSPLTHYGAGELFF
TRBV28	TRBJ1-5	-	14	-	TGTGCCAGCAGTTATCAGGGAATCAATCAGCCCCAGCATTTT	CASSYQGINQPQHF
TRBV5-1	TRBJ1-1	TRBD1	16	-	TGCGCCAGCAGCTTGGGGCAACCTGGACAGGGGGCTGAAGCTTTCTTT	CASSLGQPGQGAEAFF
TRBV4-3	TRBJ2-3	-	15	once	TGCGCCAGCAGCCAAGACGGGCGGGTGGTTGATACGCAGTATTTT	CASSQDGRVVDTQYF
TRBV6-4	TRBJ2-3	-	14	-	TGTGCCAGCAGTTCAGGGTATAGCACAGATACGCAGTATTTT	CASSSGYSTDTQYF
TRBV5-4	TRBJ2-2	-	16	-	TGTGCCAGCAGCAGGGGGGGGTCTCCGAACACCGGGGAGCTGTTTTTT	CASSRGGSPNTGELFF
TRBV6-6	TRBJ2-7	-	14	few	TGTGCCAGCAGTTTAGAACGGAGCTCCTACGAGCAGTACTTC	CASSLERSSYEQYF
TRBV5-6	TRBJ2-1	-	15	-	TGTGCCAGCAGCTTTGAGGAGTTTAGCAGCCATGAGCAGTTCTTC	CASSFEEFSSHEQFF
TRBV28	TRBJ2-7	TRBD1	16	-	TGTGCCAGCCGAGACCAAGGGACAGCCAGAACCTACGAGCAGTACTTC	CASRDQGTARTYEQYF
TRBV11-3	TRBJ2-3	TRBD1	16	-	TGTGCCAGCAGCTTGGGGGGGACAGGGGCTGCAGATACGCAGTATTTT	CASSLGGTGAADTQYF
TRBV6-5	TRBJ2-7	TRBD1	16	-	TGTGCCAGCAGTTACAACCGGGACAGGGGCTCCTACGAGCAGTACTTC	CASSYNRDRGSYEQYF
TRBV6-6	TRBJ1-5	-	14	-	TGTGCCAGCAGTGGGACACGGCAGGGCCAGCCCCAGCATTTT	CASSGTRQGQPQHF
TRBV28	TRBJ2-3	-	15	-	TGTGCCAGCAGGCAATATGGGGGACTCACAGATACGCAGTATTTT	CASRQYGGLTDTQYF
TRBV4-2	TRBJ2-3	TRBD2	17	-	TGTGCCAGCAGCCAACTTGAGACTAGCGTATATACAGATACGCAGTATTTT	CASSQLETSVYTDTQYF
TRBV6-5	TRBJ1-5	-	14	-	TGTGCCAGCAGTCCTACAGGCAGCAATCAGCCCCAGCATTTT	CASSPTGSNQPQHF